The 25 T cell receptor beta chains below were found in one sample sequenced in a study of shared clonotypes between healthy human individuals. CD45RO negativity and positive selection for CCR7 defined naive CD8 cells, a population that excluded terminally differentiated effector memory CD45RA+ cells. This table comes from immunoSEQ multiplex PCR, and its TCRdb copy is limited to in-frame clones, with some not included. Of about 2.2 million clones in the sample, approximately 92% were seen once. Sequencing used naive CD8+ T cells from PBMCs. All receptors derive from a man aged 18 to 30 in good health. Some clones in this sample may be carry-over from other donors' samples.

The chain uses TRBV6-5 and TRBJ2-1; D gene uncertain. V lost 0 bases to trimming and J lost 4 bases, with 10 bases between them. Germline CDR1 MNHEY, CDR2 SVGAGI. This CDR3 spans 15 amino acids. The CDR3 nucleotides are TGTGCCAGCAGTTACTCGAGGAGTCCTTACAATGAGCAGTTCTTC. Translated, it gives CASSYSRSPYNEQFF.

This chain links TRBV11-2 with TRBJ2-5; 9 nucleotides agree with TRBD2. After removal of 1 base from V and 4 bases from J, the junction contained 7 bases not matched to a gene. The CDR3 spans 16 residues. CDR1 is SGHAT and CDR2 is FQNNGV in the germline V gene. The CDR3 protein is CASSLGAGGLRETQYF. For the CDR3, the DNA is TGTGCCAGCAGCTTAGGGGCGGGAGGGCTCAGAGAGACCCAGTACTTC.

The chain links TRBV14 to TRBJ2-7, with D possibly being TRBD1 (6 bases). Deletions cut 3 bases from V and 3 bases from J, with 12 bases between. CDR1 and CDR2 from the germline V gene are SGHDN and FVKESK. The CDR3 sequence is 14 residues long. The CDR3 is CASSQTTGIYEQYF. The DNA for the CDR3 is TGTGCCAGCAGCCAGACGACAGGTATCTACGAGCAGTACTTC.

The chain joins TRBV15 to TRBJ1-1; D remains unclear. CDR1 is LNHNV and CDR2 is YYDKDF in the germline V gene (reference sequence). The length of the CDR3 is 16 residues. Trimming shortened V by 0 bases and J by 3 bases, and 14 bases separated the two germline ends. The CDR3 loop is CATSRDLDWAYTEAFF. For the CDR3, the DNA is TGTGCCACCAGCAGAGATCTTGATTGGGCTTACACTGAAGCTTTCTTT.

The V gene is TRBV30, the J gene TRBJ2-5; D gene ambiguous. The V end lost 5 bases, the J end lost 1 base, and 11 bases lay between the germline ends. This CDR3 contains 13 residues. Germline V gives CDR1 GTSNPN, CDR2 SVGIG (reference sequence). For the CDR3, the DNA is TGTGCCTGGGGGATCGGACCCCAAGAGACCCAGTACTTC. Its protein is CAWGIGPQETQYF.

The chain recombines TRBV13 with TRBJ1-1; perhaps TRBD1 as D (5 bases). The ends were cut back, 2 bases at V and 4 bases at J, with 14 bases in the middle. CDR1 PRHDT and CDR2 FYEKMQ come from the germline V gene (reference sequence). This CDR3 has 15 amino acids. The CDR3 DNA reads TGTGCCAGCAGCTTATATGGTTCGGGGGGCACTGAAGCTTTCTTT. Translation gives CASSLYGSGGTEAFF.

The rearrangement joins TRBV27 to TRBJ2-7, with TRBD1 identical over 9 bases. The V and J ends lost 1 base and 4 bases, in that order; junction bases with no gene match: 5. Germline-derived CDR1 and CDR2 are MNHEY and SMNVEV (reference sequence). The CDR3 runs to 15 residues. DNA of the CDR3: TGTGCCAGCAGTTTATTGGGGACAGGGCGGTACGAGCAGTACTTC. Residues: CASSLLGTGRYEQYF.

The CDR3 reads CAWRGGGSGSYNEQFF. In DNA form, the CDR3 reads TGTGCCTGGAGGGGGGGCGGGAGCGGATCCTACAATGAGCAGTTCTTC. J is TRBJ2-1 and V is TRBV30; perhaps TRBD2 as D (7 bases). Trimming stripped 3 bases from V and 1 base from J, with 16 bases between. CDR1 and CDR2 from the germline V gene are GTSNPN and SVGIG (reference sequence). This CDR3 comprises 16 residues. The complete variable domain, with remaining parts taken from reference TRBV30 and TRBJ2-1, reads SQTIHQWPATLVQPVGSPLSLECTVEGTSNPNLYWYRQAAGRGLQLLFYSVGIGQISSEVPQNLSASRPQDRQFILSSKKLLLSDSGFYLCAWRGGGSGSYNEQFFGPGTRLTVL.

This clone was counted once. The chain recombines TRBV11-2 with TRBJ2-7; 9 positions agree with TRBD1. The CDR3 extends over 16 amino acids. With V trimmed by 6 bases and J by 5 bases, 14 bases remained unmatched. Germline V CDR1 and CDR2: SGHAT, FQNNGV. For the CDR3, the DNA is TGTGCCAGCAGTCAAGGGGTCGGGACAGGGTCGCACGAGCAGTACTTC. Amino acids: CASSQGVGTGSHEQYF.

The chain combines TRBV9 with TRBJ2-7; D remains unclear. Trimming took 3 bases from V and 1 from J, leaving 11 bases between them. The CDR3 runs to 14 residues. The germline CDR1 and CDR2 sequences are SGDLS and YYNGEE. This CDR3 is CASSANGRSYEQYF. The CDR3 nucleotides read TGTGCCAGCAGCGCGAACGGCAGATCCTACGAGCAGTACTTC.

This rearrangement joins TRBV27 to TRBJ2-5, with TRBD2 identical over 11 bases. CDR1 MNHEY and CDR2 SMNVEV come from the germline V gene (reference sequence). The CDR3 covers 15 residues. The trim removed 3 bases at V and 5 bases at J, leaving 5 bases unmatched. The CDR3 region has the DNA TGTGCCAGCAGTTTCGTAGCGGGAGGGTGGGAGACCCAGTACTTC. Protein: CASSFVAGGWETQYF.

CDR3 nucleotide sequence: TGTGCCAGCAGCTTCACCAGCAGGGGGCCAGATACGCAGTATTTT. Amino acids: CASSFTSRGPDTQYF. The chain joins TRBV7-2 to TRBJ2-3; 8 bases are shared with TRBD1. CDR1 SGHTA and CDR2 FQGNSA come from the germline V gene. V lost 3 bases and J lost 4; bases outside the gene matches: 6. The CDR3 extends over 15 amino acids.

V usage is TRBV19 and J usage is TRBJ2-7; the match to TRBD2 covers 14 bases. CDR1 is LNHDA, CDR2 SQIVND, per germline (reference sequence). V lost 5 bases and J lost 3; bases outside the gene matches: 3. The CDR3 spans 15 residues. The CDR3 nucleotides read TGTGCCAGTAGTGGGGGGACTAGCGGGAGCTACGAGCAGTACTTC. Its protein is CASSGGTSGSYEQYF.

The V and J genes are TRBV5-8 and TRBJ2-5; D remains unclear. Germline V CDR1 and CDR2: SGHTS, YDEGEE. V was cut by 3 bases and J by 7 bases, with 13 bases left in between. There are 13 residues in the CDR3. In DNA, the CDR3 is TGTGCCAGCAGCTATCTGGGCCCGGGGACCCAGTACTTC. Its protein product is CASSYLGPGTQYF.

The chain couples TRBV10-3 to TRBJ2-7, with 10 bases identical to TRBD1. CDR3 length equals 13 residues. Germline V gives CDR1 ENHRY, CDR2 SYGVKD. The ends lost 11 bases at V and 1 base at J; junction bases unmatched: 5. CDR3 sequence: CASQGQGSYEQYF. The CDR3 DNA reads TGTGCCTCCCAGGGACAGGGGTCCTACGAGCAGTACTTC.

This clone has only one observation. The J gene is TRBJ2-3, the V gene TRBV25-1; perhaps TRBD1 as D (6 bases). The CDR3 runs to 16 residues. V lost 4 bases, J lost 3 bases, and 17 bases lay in between. CDR1 MGHDK and CDR2 SYGVNS come from the germline V gene. CDR3 sequence reads: CASSGGPILATDTQYF. The CDR3 bases are TGTGCCAGCAGTGGGGGGCCTATCCTCGCTACAGATACGCAGTATTTT.

Regarding this clone: The same CDR3 arises from other DNA sequences in this sample as well. This chain connects TRBV11-3 to TRBJ2-2, with D uncertain. This CDR3 is built from 12 residues. The germline gives CDR1 SGHNT, CDR2 YENEEA. V was clipped by 1 base and J by 7 bases, with 4 bases between them. In DNA form, the CDR3 reads TGTGCCAGCAGCTTAGGCCTCGGGGAGCTGTTTTTT. Protein sequence: CASSLGLGELFF.

This clone was detected a few times. V usage is TRBV4-3 and J usage is TRBJ1-1; 8 bases agree with TRBD1. This CDR3 has 17 amino acids. Trimming at V came to 6 bases and at J to 1 base, leaving 13 bases not matched to a gene. Germline assignment: CDR1 LGHNA and CDR2 YSLEER. DNA of the CDR3: TGCGCCAGCAGGCCTCGGGGGACAGGAGATGAGAACACTGAAGCTTTCTTT. Translation: CASRPRGTGDENTEAFF.

The rearrangement uses TRBV5-1 and TRBJ2-7; 8 positions agree with TRBD2. Germline loops: CDR1 SGHRS, CDR2 YFSETQ. The CDR3 extends over 15 amino acids. J lost 2 bases, V lost 4 bases, and 8 bases had no gene match. The CDR3 DNA is TGCGCCAGCAGCCGATTAGCGGGAACCCCCTACGAGCAGTACTTC. Translating it yields CASSRLAGTPYEQYF.

The chain is built from TRBV11-2 and TRBJ2-7, with D unresolved. Trimming stripped 3 bases from V and 2 bases from J, with 5 bases between. This CDR3 is 12 amino acids long. CDR1 is SGHAT, CDR2 FQNNGV, per germline. The chain's CDR3 is CASSFIPYEQYF. The CDR3 bases are TGTGCCAGCAGCTTTATTCCCTACGAGCAGTACTTC.

The chain employs TRBV4-3 and TRBJ1-1; 8 nucleotides align to TRBD1. This CDR3 contains 15 residues. Per germline, CDR1 LGHNA and CDR2 YSLEER. V shed 5 bases and J 7 bases; nucleotides not matched to a gene: 12. The CDR3 loop is CASSSSSRGQIEAFF. The CDR3 coding sequence is TGCGCCAGCAGCTCGAGCTCCAGGGGGCAGATTGAAGCTTTCTTT.

This sequence joins TRBV7-8 and TRBJ2-1; 13 nucleotides agree with TRBD2. Germline V lookup: CDR1 SGHVS, CDR2 FQNEAQ. The length of the CDR3 is 19 residues. J lost 3 bases, V lost 2 bases, and 10 bases had no gene match. CDR3: CASSLPQRTSGRNYNEQFF. The CDR3 nucleotides are TGTGCCAGCAGCTTACCCCAGAGGACTAGCGGGAGAAACTACAATGAGCAGTTCTTC.

The V call is TRBV5-4, the J call TRBJ2-5; D ambiguous. The CDR3 is 13 amino acids. Germline loops: CDR1 SGHNT, CDR2 YYREEE (reference sequence). V was cut by 4 bases and J by 2 bases, with 9 bases left in between. CDR3 coding DNA: TGTGCCAGCAGCGGAACTCCTCAAGAGACCCAGTACTTC. Translation: CASSGTPQETQYF.

This clone was counted a single time. V gene TRBV4-1 combines with J gene TRBJ2-2; 10 positions agree with TRBD2. Germline loops: CDR1 MGHRA, CDR2 YSYEKL. CDR3 size: 15 residues. Trimming at V came to 4 bases and at J to 4 bases, leaving 3 bases not matched to a gene. Written as DNA, the CDR3 is TGCGCCAGCAGCCTACTAGCGGGAACCACCGGGGAGCTGTTTTTT. Amino acid sequence: CASSLLAGTTGELFF.

The rearrangement joins TRBV27 to TRBJ2-7; the D gene could be TRBD1 or TRBD2 (5 bases each). With 6 bases removed from V and 4 bases from J, the gap between germline ends came to 16 bases. The CDR3 has 14 amino acids. Per the germline V gene, CDR1 is MNHEY and CDR2 is SMNVEV (reference sequence). In DNA form, the CDR3 reads TGTGCCAGCAGAAGGGGAGAGGTGCCGTACGAGCAGTACTTC. This sequence encodes CASRRGEVPYEQYF.